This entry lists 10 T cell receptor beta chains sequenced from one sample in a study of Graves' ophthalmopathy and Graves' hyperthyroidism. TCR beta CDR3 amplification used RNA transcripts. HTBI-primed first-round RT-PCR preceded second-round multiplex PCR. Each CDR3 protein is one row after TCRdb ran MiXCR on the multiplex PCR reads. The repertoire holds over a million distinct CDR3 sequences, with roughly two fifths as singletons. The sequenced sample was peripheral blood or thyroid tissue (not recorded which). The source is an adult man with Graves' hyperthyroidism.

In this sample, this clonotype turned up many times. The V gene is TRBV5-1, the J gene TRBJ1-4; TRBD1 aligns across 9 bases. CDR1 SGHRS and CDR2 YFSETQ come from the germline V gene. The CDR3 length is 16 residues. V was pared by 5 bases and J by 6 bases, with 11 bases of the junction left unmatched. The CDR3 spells CASRAGQGIRYEKLFF. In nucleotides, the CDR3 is TGCGCCAGCAGGGCTGGACAGGGGATTAGATATGAAAAACTGTTTTTT.

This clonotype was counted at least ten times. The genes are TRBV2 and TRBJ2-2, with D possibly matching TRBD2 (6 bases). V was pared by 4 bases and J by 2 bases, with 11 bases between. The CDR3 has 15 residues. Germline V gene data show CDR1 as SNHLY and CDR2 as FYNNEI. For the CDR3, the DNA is TGTGCCAGCAGTGTCTCTAGCGTTAACACCGGGGAGCTGTTTTTT. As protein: CASSVSSVNTGELFF.

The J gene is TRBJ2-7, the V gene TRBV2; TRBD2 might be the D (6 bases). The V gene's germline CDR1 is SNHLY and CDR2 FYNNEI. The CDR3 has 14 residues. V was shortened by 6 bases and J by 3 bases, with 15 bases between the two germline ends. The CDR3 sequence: CASSLEEDYYEQYF. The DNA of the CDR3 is TGTGCCAGCAGCTTAGAGGAGGACTACTACGAGCAGTACTTC.

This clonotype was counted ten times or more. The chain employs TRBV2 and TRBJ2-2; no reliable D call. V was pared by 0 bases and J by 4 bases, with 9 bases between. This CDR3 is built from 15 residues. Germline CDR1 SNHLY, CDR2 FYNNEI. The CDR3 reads CASSEALRSTGELFF. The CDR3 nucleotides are TGTGCCAGCAGTGAAGCTCTGCGGAGCACCGGGGAGCTGTTTTTT.

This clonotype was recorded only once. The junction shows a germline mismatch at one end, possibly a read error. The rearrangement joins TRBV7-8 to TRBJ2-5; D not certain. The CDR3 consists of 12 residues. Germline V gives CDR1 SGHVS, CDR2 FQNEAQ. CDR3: CASSLVAETRYF. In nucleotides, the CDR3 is TGCGCCAGCAGCTTAGTCGCGGAGACCCGGTACTTC.

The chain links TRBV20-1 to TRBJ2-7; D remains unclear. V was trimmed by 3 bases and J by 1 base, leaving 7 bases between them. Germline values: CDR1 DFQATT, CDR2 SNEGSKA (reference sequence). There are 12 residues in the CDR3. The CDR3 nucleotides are TGCAGTGCTAGTTACCAATCCTACGAGCAGTACTTC. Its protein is CSASYQSYEQYF.

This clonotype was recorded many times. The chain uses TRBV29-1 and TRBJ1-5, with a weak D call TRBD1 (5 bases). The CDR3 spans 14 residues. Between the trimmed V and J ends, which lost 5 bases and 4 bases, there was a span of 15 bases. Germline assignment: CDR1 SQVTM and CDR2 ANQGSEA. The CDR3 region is CSVKPQGSNQPQHF. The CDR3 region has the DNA TGCAGCGTTAAGCCCCAGGGTTCAAATCAGCCCCAGCATTTT.

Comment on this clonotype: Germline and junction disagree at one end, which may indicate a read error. CDR3 loop: CASSDGADEASF. As DNA, the CDR3 is TGTGCCAGCAGTGACGGGGCAGACGAAGCTTCCTTT. The chain combines TRBV2 with TRBJ1-1, with D perhaps TRBD1 (5 bases). The CDR3 extends over 12 amino acids. In germline, CDR1 is SNHLY, CDR2 FYNNEI. Using reference TRBV2 and TRBJ1-1 for the parts outside the CDR3, the full variable domain is EPEVTQTPSHQVTQMGQEVILRCVPISNHLYFYWYRQILGQKVEFLVSFYNNEISEKSEIFDDQFSVERPDGSNFTLKIRSTKLEDSAMYFCASSDGADEASFGQGTRLTVV.

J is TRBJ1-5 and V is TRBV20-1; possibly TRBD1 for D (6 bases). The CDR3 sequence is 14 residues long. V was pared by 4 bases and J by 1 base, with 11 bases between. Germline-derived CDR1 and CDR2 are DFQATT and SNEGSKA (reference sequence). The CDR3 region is CSAIEGTSNQPQHF. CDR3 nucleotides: TGCAGTGCTATAGAAGGGACAAGCAATCAGCCCCAGCATTTT.

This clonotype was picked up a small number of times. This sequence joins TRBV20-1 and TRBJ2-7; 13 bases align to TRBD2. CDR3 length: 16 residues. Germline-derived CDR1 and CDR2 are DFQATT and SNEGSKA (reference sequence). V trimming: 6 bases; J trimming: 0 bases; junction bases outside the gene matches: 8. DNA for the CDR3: TGCAGTGCATCGGGACTAGCGGGGAGTAGCTCCTACGAGCAGTACTTC. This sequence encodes CSASGLAGSSSYEQYF.